The rows below give T cell receptor beta chains drawn from one sample of a study of response to subunit inactivated influenza vaccine. TCRdb re-called the RT-PCR reads with MiXCR, one entry per CDR3 protein. The sample has hundreds of thousands of distinct CDR3 sequences, 18% seen once. Sequences were derived from PBMCs from blood, sampled 5 to 6 days after vaccination. These receptors were collected from a man aged 45-65 years who received an inactivated influenza vaccine. Each CDR3 is given with its conserved first and last residue. D genes are given only for firm matches. Clone size is shown for a subset of rows, as once, few, many or a class of expanded clone.

many,.,TRBV29-1,TRBJ2-1,CSVDVGVFEQFF,TGCAGCGTTGATGTGGGAGTCTTTGAGCAGTTCTTC
few,TRBD2,TRBV4-3,TRBJ2-3,CASSQGRLAGSDTQYF,TGCGCCAGCAGCCAAGGCCGACTAGCGGGGTCAGATACGCAGTATTTT
few,.,TRBV14,TRBJ2-7,CASSQAFTGSEQYF,TGTGCCAGCAGCCAAGCCTTCACAGGGAGCGAGCAGTACTTC
.,.,TRBV7-8,TRBJ1-2,CASSSQVETLNYGYTF,TGTGCCAGCAGCTCCCAGGTCGAAACCCTTAACTATGGCTACACCTTC
.,TRBD2,TRBV30,TRBJ2-7,CAWSGGGAAYEQYF,TGTGCCTGGAGTGGGGGGGGTGCCGCCTACGAGCAGTACTTC
many,.,TRBV5-1,TRBJ2-5,CASSLEREEETQYF,TGCGCCAGCAGCTTGGAGAGGGAGGAAGAGACCCAGTACTTC
.,.,TRBV21-1,TRBJ2-7,CASRNGGQSSYEQYF,TGTGCCAGCAGAAACGGCGGCCAGAGCTCCTACGAGCAGTACTTC
.,.,TRBV3-1,TRBJ2-1,CASSQEPLPRGEQFF,TGTGCCAGCAGCCAAGAGCCACTACCAAGGGGCGAGCAGTTCTTC
.,TRBD2,TRBV7-9,TRBJ2-7,CASSLVPTSGSNEQYF,TGTGCCAGCAGCTTAGTCCCGACTAGCGGGAGCAACGAGCAGTACTTC
.,.,TRBV7-2,TRBJ1-1,CASSITRDQAEAFF,TGTGCCAGCAGCATTACCAGGGATCAGGCTGAAGCTTTCTTT
few,.,TRBV7-9,TRBJ1-2,CASSLAVGLDYGYTF,TGTGCCAGCAGCTTAGCGGTGGGACTGGACTATGGCTACACCTTC
.,.,TRBV5-1,TRBJ1-5,CASSRSGTDNQPQHF,TGCGCCAGCAGCCGCTCCGGGACGGATAATCAGCCCCAGCATTTT
many,.,TRBV29-1,TRBJ2-3,CSVSGGSTDTQYF,TGCAGCGTTAGTGGCGGGAGCACAGATACGCAGTATTTT
many,TRBD2,TRBV7-3,TRBJ2-1,CASSLTGVAGADNEQFF,TGTGCCAGCAGCTTAACGGGGGTAGCGGGAGCCGACAATGAGCAGTTCTTC
few,.,TRBV4-1,TRBJ2-3,CASSPRLDTQYF,TGCGCCAGCAGCCCTCGACTGGATACGCAGTATTTT
.,.,TRBV6-2/TRBV6-3,TRBJ2-7,CASSYTDSGNEQYF,TGTGCCAGCAGTTATACGGACAGTGGGAACGAGCAGTACTTC
.,.,TRBV20-1,TRBJ2-5,CSAIRVQETQYF,TGCAGTGCTATCAGGGTTCAAGAGACCCAGTACTTC
.,TRBD2,TRBV24-1,TRBJ2-5,CATSDPQREKETQYF,TGTGCCACCAGTGACCCTCAGCGGGAGAAAGAGACCCAGTACTTC
many,.,TRBV20-1,TRBJ1-5,CSAARAAQPQHF,TGCAGTGCGGCGAGGGCGGCTCAGCCCCAGCATTTT
few,TRBD1,TRBV20-1,TRBJ1-2,CSARKQGVDTF,TGCAGTGCTAGAAAGCAGGGGGTAGACACCTTC
.,.,TRBV15,TRBJ1-1,CATSRDLSWGEAFF,TGTGCCACCAGCAGAGATCTCTCCTGGGGGGAAGCTTTCTTT
few,TRBD1,TRBV29-1,TRBJ2-5,CSVVPPRGPGEETQYF,TGCAGCGTTGTACCCCCGAGGGGGCCTGGGGAAGAGACCCAGTACTTC
.,TRBD1,TRBV30,TRBJ2-1,CAWSEDRASYNEQFF,TGTGCCTGGTCCGAGGACAGGGCGTCCTACAATGAGCAGTTCTTC
.,TRBD1,TRBV12-3/TRBV12-4,TRBJ1-4,CASSLTGGDEKLFF,TGTGCCAGCAGCCTAACAGGGGGCGATGAAAAACTGTTTTTT
.,.,TRBV6-5,TRBJ2-2,CASSYGGWSGELFF,TGTGCCAGCAGTTACGGGGGCTGGTCCGGGGAGCTGTTTTTT
.,.,TRBV7-3,TRBJ2-6,CASSSNRVSGANVLTF,TGTGCCAGCAGCTCGAACAGGGTCTCTGGGGCCAACGTCCTGACTTTC
few,.,TRBV6-5,TRBJ2-7,CASSYSIPAYEQYF,TGTGCCAGCAGTTACTCAATTCCTGCCTACGAGCAGTACTTC
.,.,TRBV12-3/TRBV12-4,TRBJ1-6,CASSLRQGANSPLHF,TGTGCCAGCAGTTTAAGGCAGGGAGCCAATTCACCCCTCCACTTT
many,.,TRBV20-1,TRBJ1-2,CSARDHGRSYGYTF,TGCAGTGCTAGAGATCATGGGAGGAGCTATGGCTACACCTTC
few,TRBD2,TRBV20-1,TRBJ2-7,CSATLGEGAYEQYF,TGCAGTGCTACCCTTGGGGAGGGAGCCTACGAGCAGTACTTC
.,TRBD1,TRBV4-3,TRBJ2-2,CASSQVWRQGGTGELFF,TGCGCCAGCAGCCAAGTATGGAGACAGGGCGGCACCGGGGAGCTGTTTTTT
many,.,TRBV29-1,TRBJ2-5,CSVKRYSIGETQYF,TGCAGCGTTAAGAGATACTCAATTGGAGAGACCCAGTACTTC
.,TRBD1,TRBV5-1,TRBJ1-2,CASSRNRGSGYGYTF,TGCGCCAGCAGCCGCAACAGGGGGAGCGGGTATGGCTACACCTTC
few,.,TRBV5-6,TRBJ1-2,CASGGGSDYGYTF,TGTGCCAGCGGGGGAGGGTCGGACTATGGCTACACCTTC
.,.,TRBV20-1,TRBJ1-1,CSARPDRLPNTEAFF,TGCAGTGCTAGGCCGGACAGATTGCCAAACACTGAAGCTTTCTTT
.,TRBD2,TRBV2,TRBJ2-7,CASRFQREGARISYEQYF,TGTGCCAGCAGGTTCCAGCGGGAGGGCGCCCGAATTTCCTACGAGCAGTACTTC
few,TRBD2,TRBV11-2,TRBJ2-7,CASSLLAGGLLYF,TGTGCCAGCAGCCTGTTAGCGGGGGGCCTTTTGTACTTC
many,.,TRBV12-3/TRBV12-4,TRBJ2-3,CASSFNRESTDTQYF,TGTGCCAGCAGTTTCAACCGGGAGAGCACAGATACGCAGTATTTT